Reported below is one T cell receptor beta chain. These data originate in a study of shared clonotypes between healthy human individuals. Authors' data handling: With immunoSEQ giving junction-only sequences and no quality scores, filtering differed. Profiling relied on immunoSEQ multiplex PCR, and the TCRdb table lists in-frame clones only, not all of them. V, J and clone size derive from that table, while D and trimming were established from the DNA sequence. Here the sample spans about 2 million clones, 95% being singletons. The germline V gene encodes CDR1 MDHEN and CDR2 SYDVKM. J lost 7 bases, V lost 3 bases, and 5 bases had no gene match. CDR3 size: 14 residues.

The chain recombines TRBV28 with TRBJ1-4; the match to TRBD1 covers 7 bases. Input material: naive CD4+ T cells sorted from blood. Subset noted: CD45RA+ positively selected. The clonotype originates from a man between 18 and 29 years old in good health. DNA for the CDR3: TGTGCCAGCAGTTTCAGGGGGAATGGTGAAAAACTGTTTTTT. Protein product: CASSFRGNGEKLFF.